This TCR beta chain stems from a study of identical twins. Overall study results and limits: Compared with models, monozygotic twins showed more out-of-frame TCR alpha sharing. The study found excess low generation probability among twin-shared out-of-frame alpha sequences.

This clonotype was detected only once. Its antigen is not identified. The junction differs from germline at one of its ends, possibly a read error. The germline gives CDR1 SGDLS, CDR2 YYNGEE. The CDR3 runs to 16 residues. MiXCR, run by TCRdb on the 5' RACE reads, gives a single entry per CDR3 protein. The table lists approximately 300,000 distinct CDR3 sequences, 9.5% of them singletons, with roughly 7% in the top ten. The same data also contributed to another study, on yellow fever vaccine responses in identical twins.

Input material: CD8+ T cells sorted from blood. V is TRBV9 and J is TRBJ2-1; 9 positions agree with TRBD2. The TCR sequence derives from a young woman in good health. The CDR3 DNA is TGTGCCAGCAGCCTCAGTGGTCTAGCGGGGAACAATGTGCAGTTCTTC. It specifies CASSLSGLAGNNVQFF.